Below, 29 T cell receptor beta chains from the same sample are listed, as sequenced in a study of T cell responses to AZD1222 COVID-19 vaccine. Assay: immunoSEQ multiplex PCR; the TCRdb copy retains only in-frame clones and omits some. The sample lists roughly 190,000 clones; approximately 91% were seen once. The sequencing here drew on peripheral blood, taken on day 0 of AZD1222 vaccination. The source is an adult in good health.

J is TRBJ1-5 and V is TRBV6-2 or TRBV6-3; no clear D. Germline values: CDR1 MNHEY, CDR2 SVGEGT. V lost 2 bases to trimming and J lost 1 base, with 6 bases between them. The CDR3 consists of 14 residues. CDR3 coding DNA: TGTGCCAGCAGTTACGGGCAGAGCAATCAGCCCCAGCATTTT. Residues: CASSYGQSNQPQHF.

The V call is TRBV14, the J call TRBJ1-5; 8 nucleotides line up with TRBD1. The germline V gene has CDR1 SGHDN and CDR2 FVKESK. This CDR3 region has 19 residues. The V segment lost 4 bases and the J segment 4 bases; nucleotides outside the gene matches: 18. The chain's CDR3 is CASSLRTGYYIYPNQPQHF. For the CDR3, the DNA is TGTGCCAGCAGCCTTCGGACAGGGTATTACATTTACCCAAATCAGCCCCAGCATTTT.

The chain couples TRBV2 to TRBJ2-2, with 7 bases matching TRBD2. V gave up 1 base and J gave up 5 bases; unmatched junction bases: 13. The CDR3 has 18 residues. The germline V gene encodes CDR1 SNHLY and CDR2 FYNNEI. CDR3 in DNA: TGTGCCAGCAGTGAAGGGTGGGGAGGGGTTGTCTCGACCGGGGAGCTGTTTTTT. Protein product: CASSEGWGGVVSTGELFF.

This chain joins TRBV4-3 and TRBJ1-2; maybe TRBD1 (6 bases). CDR1 and CDR2 (germline): LGHNA, YSLEER. CDR3 length equals 15 residues. The germline V and J ends were trimmed by 0 bases and 3 bases, with 11 bases remaining between them. The CDR3 protein is CASSQDTGFDYGYTF. The CDR3 bases are TGCGCCAGCAGCCAAGATACAGGGTTTGACTATGGCTACACCTTC.

The CDR3 coding sequence is TGTGCCAGCAGTTTATTTCGAGGTAGCCGAGGGACAGGAGAGACCCAGTACTTC. Amino acids: CASSLFRGSRGTGETQYF. The chain employs TRBV28 and TRBJ2-5; 8 nucleotides align to TRBD1. J gave up 4 bases and V 1 base, and 14 bases lay outside the gene matches. The CDR3 loop spans 18 amino acids. Germline values: CDR1 MDHEN, CDR2 SYDVKM.

The chain carries TRBV7-9 and TRBJ1-5, with no clear D. Trimming took off 5 bases at V and 4 bases at J, with 9 bases between the two ends. This CDR3 is 13 amino acids long. Germline V gene lookup returns CDR1 SEHNR and CDR2 FQNEAQ (reference sequence). The CDR3 reads CASSPGVNQPQHF. In DNA, the CDR3 is TGTGCCAGCAGCCCAGGCGTTAATCAGCCCCAGCATTTT.

DNA of the CDR3: TGTGCCAGTAGTATCTCCGGGGCCGGCTCCTACGAGCAGTACTTC. Its protein is CASSISGAGSYEQYF. The genes are TRBV19 and TRBJ2-7; D may match TRBD1 or TRBD2 (5 bases each). The CDR3 is 15 amino acids. V dropped 3 bases and J dropped 0 bases, with 12 bases sitting between them. Germline CDR1 and CDR2: LNHDA and SQIVND (reference sequence).

The rearrangement joins TRBV11-3 to TRBJ2-1; D not certain. Deletions cut 5 bases from V and 0 bases from J, with 8 bases between. The CDR3 consists of 14 residues. Germline loops: CDR1 SGHNT, CDR2 YENEEA. DNA of the CDR3: TGTGCCAGCAGCAAAGCGAGCTCCTACAATGAGCAGTTCTTC. Protein sequence: CASSKASSYNEQFF.

The genes are TRBV9 and TRBJ2-2, with 8 bases that match TRBD2. The CDR3 covers 16 residues. Germline-derived CDR1 and CDR2 are SGDLS and YYNGEE. V was pared by 0 bases and J by 5 bases, with 6 bases of the junction left unmatched. This CDR3 reads CASSVALSGNTGELFF. CDR3 DNA sequence: TGTGCCAGCAGCGTAGCTCTTAGCGGGAATACCGGGGAGCTGTTTTTT. The whole variable domain, filled in from reference TRBV9 and TRBJ2-2, reads DSGVTQTPKHLITATGQRVTLRCSPRSGDLSVYWYQQSLDQGLQFLIQYYNGEERAKGNILERFSAQQFPDLHSELNLSSLELGDSALYFCASSVALSGNTGELFFGEGSRLTVL.

The count of this clone is one. The CDR3 nucleotides are TGTGCCAGCACCTCACAGGTTAACACTGAAGCTTTCTTT. It codes for CASTSQVNTEAFF. The V call is TRBV7-9, the J call TRBJ1-1, with TRBD1 as a possible D gene (5 bases). V dropped 7 bases and J dropped 2 bases, with 11 bases sitting between them. CDR1 and CDR2 from the germline V gene are SEHNR and FQNEAQ (reference sequence). CDR3 size: 13 residues. The full variable domain, its missing parts supplied by reference TRBV7-9 and TRBJ1-1, is DTGVSQNPRHKITKRGQNVTFRCDPISEHNRLYWYRQTLGQGPEFLTYFQNEAQLEKSRLLSDRFSAERPKGSFSTLEIQRTEQGDSAMYLCASTSQVNTEAFFGQGTRLTVV.

The chain uses TRBV4-1 and TRBJ1-4; D is undetermined. The CDR3 is 17 amino acids. From germline, CDR1 is MGHRA and CDR2 YSYEKL. V lost 0 bases to trimming and J lost 5 bases, with 16 bases between them. For the CDR3, the DNA is TGCGCCAGCAGCCAAGATGATCGGGGAGACTGGAATGAAAAACTGTTTTTT. This translates into CASSQDDRGDWNEKLFF.

This clone appeared once. The rearrangement links TRBV5-4 to TRBJ2-5; D is possibly TRBD1 (6 bases). The V end lost 1 base, the J end lost 1 base, and 11 bases lay between the germline ends. CDR1 SGHNT and CDR2 YYREEE come from the germline V gene (reference sequence). The CDR3 is 15 amino acids. The CDR3 nucleotides are TGTGCCAGCAGCTTGTCTTTGACAGGCCAAGAGACCCAGTACTTC. As protein: CASSLSLTGQETQYF. The full variable domain, with the rest looked up from reference TRBV5-4 and TRBJ2-5, is ETGVTQSPTHLIKTRGQQVTLRCSSQSGHNTVSWYQQALGQGPQFIFQYYREEENGRGNFPPRFSGLQFPNYSSELNVNALELDDSALYLCASSLSLTGQETQYFGPGTRLLVL.

The chain joins TRBV9 to TRBJ2-7; unclear D gene. Germline loops: CDR1 SGDLS, CDR2 YYNGEE. V lost 0 bases and J 3 bases, leaving 10 bases between the germline ends. CDR3 length: 14 residues. Here the CDR3 reads CASSVGSGGYEQYF. In nucleotides, the CDR3 is TGTGCCAGCAGCGTAGGTTCGGGTGGCTACGAGCAGTACTTC.

The chain recombines TRBV12-3 or TRBV12-4 with TRBJ2-2, with TRBD2 matching 8 bases. The J segment lost 7 bases and the V segment lost 6 bases, leaving 4 bases of the junction unmatched. The CDR3 length is 13 residues. CDR3 loop: CASRTGGHGELFF. CDR3 nucleotide sequence: TGTGCCAGCAGGACGGGGGGGCACGGGGAGCTGTTTTTT.

The gene calls are TRBV27 and TRBJ2-5; no definite D call. The CDR3 runs 13 residues. Germline V CDR1 and CDR2: MNHEY, SMNVEV (reference sequence). Trimming left V 0 bases short and J 9 bases short, with 11 bases between. The CDR3 coding sequence is TGTGCCAGCAGTTTATCCGTCCTCAGTGCCCAGTACTTC. Its translation: CASSLSVLSAQYF.

This clone was observed once. The chain is built from TRBV28 and TRBJ2-7, with D hard to call. Trimming removed 3 bases at V and 3 bases at J, with 27 bases between. The CDR3 totals 19 residues. Looked up from germline, CDR1 is MDHEN and CDR2 is SYDVKM. The CDR3 DNA is TGTGCCAGCAGTTTCGTCTTCGGGCTAGGACCTTCAGCAAACTACGAGCAGTACTTC. Protein: CASSFVFGLGPSANYEQYF.

This chain joins TRBV28 and TRBJ2-1; D is unresolved. CDR1 and CDR2 from the germline V gene are MDHEN and SYDVKM. This CDR3 has 11 amino acids. V was clipped by 2 bases and J by 7 bases, with 3 bases between them. CDR3 in amino acids: CASSLANEQFF. Here the CDR3 DNA reads TGTGCCAGCAGTTTAGCGAATGAGCAGTTCTTC. The full variable domain, in which reference TRBV28 and TRBJ2-1 provide the parts outside the CDR3, is DVKVTQSSRYLVKRTGEKVFLECVQDMDHENMFWYRQDPGLGLRLIYFSYDVKMKEKGDIPEGYSVSREKKERFSLILESASTNQTSMYLCASSLANEQFFGPGTRLTVL.

V is TRBV27 and J is TRBJ1-3; 8 bases are shared with TRBD1. V lost 10 bases, J lost 4 bases, and 3 bases stayed unmatched. The CDR3 runs 12 residues. In germline, CDR1 is MNHEY, CDR2 SMNVEV (reference sequence). This chain's CDR3 is CATRGPGNTIYF. CDR3 coding DNA: TGTGCCACCAGGGGGCCCGGAAACACCATATATTTT.

The CDR3 spells CASSPAAGENYGYTF. The CDR3 DNA is TGTGCCAGCAGTCCGGCGGCAGGGGAGAACTATGGCTACACCTTC. The chain is built from TRBV27 and TRBJ1-2; weak D call: TRBD1 (6 bases). In germline, CDR1 is MNHEY, CDR2 SMNVEV (reference sequence). The CDR3 loop spans 15 amino acids. Trimming removed 5 bases at V and 2 bases at J, with 15 bases between.

This clone was counted once. The rearrangement uses TRBV6-5 and TRBJ1-2; no definite D call. Trimming pared 8 bases from V and 13 bases from J, leaving 26 bases between. In germline, CDR1 is MNHEY, CDR2 SVGAGI. The CDR3 contains 14 residues. The CDR3 sequence is CASAPPGVDSVITF. The CDR3 region has the DNA TGTGCCAGCGCCCCCCCCGGGGTAGATTCAGTGATCACCTTC.

The chain combines TRBV29-1 with TRBJ2-7; 7 bases line up with TRBD2. The CDR3 loop spans 12 amino acids. The germline CDR1 and CDR2 sequences are SQVTM and ANQGSEA. J lost 5 bases, V lost 3 bases, and 4 bases had no gene match. CDR3 residues: CSVEWGGNEQYF. Here the CDR3 DNA reads TGCAGCGTTGAGTGGGGGGGGAACGAGCAGTACTTC.

This clone came up once. The chain carries TRBV9 and TRBJ1-4; D unclear. The length of the CDR3 is 14 residues. Trimming pared 0 bases from V and 7 bases from J, leaving 10 bases between. CDR1 and CDR2 (germline): SGDLS, YYNGEE. The CDR3 sequence is CASSVGGSGEKLFF. CDR3 nucleotides: TGTGCCAGCAGCGTAGGTGGGTCGGGTGAAAAACTGTTTTTT.

The rearrangement joins TRBV27 to TRBJ2-1, with TRBD2 matching over 15 bases. This CDR3 has 17 residues. Germline assignment: CDR1 MNHEY and CDR2 SMNVEV (reference sequence). The V and J ends lost 6 bases and 2 bases, in that order; junction bases with no gene match: 5. CDR3 in amino acids: CASSLGTSGRPYNEQFF. CDR3 sequence (DNA): TGTGCCAGCAGCCTCGGGACTAGCGGGAGGCCCTACAATGAGCAGTTCTTC.

The chain couples TRBV7-9 to TRBJ1-1, with D maybe TRBD1 (6 bases). The CDR3 consists of 17 residues. Germline V gene data show CDR1 as SEHNR and CDR2 as FQNEAQ (reference sequence). The V end was cut by 1 base, the J end by 0 bases, with 15 bases between. CDR3 nucleotides: TGTGCCAGCAGCTTAGGGGGGGCGCAAGCCATGAACACTGAAGCTTTCTTT. Amino acid sequence: CASSLGGAQAMNTEAFF.

V gene TRBV19 combines with J gene TRBJ1-5; TRBD1 matches 10 bases. J lost 1 base, V lost 2 bases, and 5 bases had no gene match. The germline V gene encodes CDR1 LNHDA and CDR2 SQIVND (reference sequence). The CDR3 loop spans 17 amino acids. Here the CDR3 DNA reads TGTGCCAGTAGTATAAGGACAGGGGGGGGCAGCAATCAGCCCCAGCATTTT. Translation: CASSIRTGGGSNQPQHF.

This clone was picked up one time. This chain links TRBV27 with TRBJ1-5; a weak D match, TRBD1 (6 bases). The CDR3 has 15 residues. The germline V and J ends were trimmed by 2 bases and 0 bases, with 8 bases remaining between them. CDR1 and CDR2 from the germline V gene are MNHEY and SMNVEV (reference sequence). CDR3 nucleotide sequence: TGTGCCAGCAGTTTAATGGGGGCTAGCAATCAGCCCCAGCATTTT. The encoded protein is CASSLMGASNQPQHF.

The chain carries TRBV7-3 and TRBJ2-1, with a tentative D call TRBD2 (7 bases). CDR1 is SGHTA, CDR2 FQGTGA, per germline. The CDR3 contains 15 residues. Trimming pared 2 bases from V and 0 bases from J, leaving 8 bases between. CDR3 sequence reads: CASSLGGASYNEQFF. CDR3 DNA sequence: TGTGCCAGCAGCTTAGGGGGGGCCTCCTACAATGAGCAGTTCTTC.

This chain uses TRBV21-1 with TRBJ2-1; the tabulated D call, TRBD2, remains unverified against the DNA. TRBV21-1 is classified as a pseudogene. The CDR3 is made up of 16 amino acids. This CDR3 reads CASSKQRGGLYNEQFF. The CDR3 bases are TGTGCCAGCAGCAAGCAACGGGGGGGCCTCTACAATGAGCAGTTCTTC.

The chain joins TRBV6-5 to TRBJ1-2, with D hard to call. The CDR3 is 12 residues long. The germline V gene encodes CDR1 MNHEY and CDR2 SVGAGI. The CDR3 spells CVSDREPYGYTF. The DNA for the CDR3 is TGTGTATCGGACCGAGAGCCCTATGGCTACACCTTC.